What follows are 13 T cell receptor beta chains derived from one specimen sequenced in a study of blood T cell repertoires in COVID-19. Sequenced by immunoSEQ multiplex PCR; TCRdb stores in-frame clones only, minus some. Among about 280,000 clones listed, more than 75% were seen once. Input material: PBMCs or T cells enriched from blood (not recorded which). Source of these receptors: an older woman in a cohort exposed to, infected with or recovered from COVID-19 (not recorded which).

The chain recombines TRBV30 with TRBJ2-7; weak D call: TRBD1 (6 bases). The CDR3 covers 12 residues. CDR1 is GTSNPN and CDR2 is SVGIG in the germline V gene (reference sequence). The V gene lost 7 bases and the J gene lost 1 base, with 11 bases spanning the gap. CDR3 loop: CASEGGSYEQYF. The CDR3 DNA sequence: TGTGCCTCCGAAGGGGGTTCCTACGAGCAGTACTTC.

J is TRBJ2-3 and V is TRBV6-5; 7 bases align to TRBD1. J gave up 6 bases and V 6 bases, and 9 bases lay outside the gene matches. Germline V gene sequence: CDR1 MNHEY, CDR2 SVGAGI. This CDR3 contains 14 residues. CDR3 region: CASSLQGPPDTQYF. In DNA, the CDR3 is TGTGCCAGCAGCCTACAGGGGCCCCCGGATACGCAGTATTTT.

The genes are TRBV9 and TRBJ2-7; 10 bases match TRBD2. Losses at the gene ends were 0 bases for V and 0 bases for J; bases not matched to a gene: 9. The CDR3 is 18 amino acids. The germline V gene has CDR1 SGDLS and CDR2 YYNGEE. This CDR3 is CASSVEEREGHSSYEQYF. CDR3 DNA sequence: TGTGCCAGCAGCGTAGAGGAGCGGGAGGGCCACAGCTCCTACGAGCAGTACTTC.

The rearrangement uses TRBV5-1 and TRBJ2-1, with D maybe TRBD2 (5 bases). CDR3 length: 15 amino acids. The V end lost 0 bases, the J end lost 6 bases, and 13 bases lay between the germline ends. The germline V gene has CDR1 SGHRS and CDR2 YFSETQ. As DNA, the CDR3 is TGCGCCAGCAGCTTGGAAGGTAGCGAGCTCAATGAGCAGTTCTTC. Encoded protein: CASSLEGSELNEQFF.

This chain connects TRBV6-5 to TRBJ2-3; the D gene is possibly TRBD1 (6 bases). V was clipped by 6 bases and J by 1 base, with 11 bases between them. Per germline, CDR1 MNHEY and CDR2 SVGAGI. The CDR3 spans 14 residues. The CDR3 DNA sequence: TGTGCCAGCAGGTCCAGGGGAGGCACAGATACGCAGTATTTT. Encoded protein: CASRSRGGTDTQYF.

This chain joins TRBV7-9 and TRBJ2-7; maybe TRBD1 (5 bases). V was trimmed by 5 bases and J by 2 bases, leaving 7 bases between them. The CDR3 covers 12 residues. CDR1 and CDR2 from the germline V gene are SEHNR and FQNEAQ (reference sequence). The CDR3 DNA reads TGTGCCAGCAGCCAGGGCCCCTACGAGCAGTACTTC. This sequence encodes CASSQGPYEQYF.

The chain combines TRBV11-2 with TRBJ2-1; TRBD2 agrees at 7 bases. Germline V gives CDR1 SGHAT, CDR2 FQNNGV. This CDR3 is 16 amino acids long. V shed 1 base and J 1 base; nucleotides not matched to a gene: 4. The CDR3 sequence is CASSLGLGGSYNEQFF. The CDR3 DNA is TGTGCCAGCAGCTTAGGGCTCGGGGGGTCCTACAATGAGCAGTTCTTC.

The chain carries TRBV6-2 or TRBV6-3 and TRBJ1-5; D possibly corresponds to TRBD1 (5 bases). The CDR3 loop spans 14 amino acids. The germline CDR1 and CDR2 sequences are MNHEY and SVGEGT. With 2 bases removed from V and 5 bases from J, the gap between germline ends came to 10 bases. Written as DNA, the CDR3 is TGTGCCAGCAGTTACGGTGGGGGGTATCAGCCCCAGCATTTT. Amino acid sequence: CASSYGGGYQPQHF.

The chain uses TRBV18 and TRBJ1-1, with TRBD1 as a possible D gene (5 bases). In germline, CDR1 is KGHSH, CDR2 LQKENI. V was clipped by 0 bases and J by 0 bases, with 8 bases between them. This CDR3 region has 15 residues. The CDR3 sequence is CASSPPAGMNTEAFF. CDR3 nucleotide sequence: TGTGCCAGCTCACCACCGGCAGGGATGAACACTGAAGCTTTCTTT.

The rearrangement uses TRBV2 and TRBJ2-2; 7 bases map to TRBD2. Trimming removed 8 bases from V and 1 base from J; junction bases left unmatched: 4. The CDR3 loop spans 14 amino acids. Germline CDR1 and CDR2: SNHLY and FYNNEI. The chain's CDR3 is CASWLAVNTGELFF. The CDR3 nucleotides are TGTGCCAGCTGGCTAGCGGTGAACACCGGGGAGCTGTTTTTT.

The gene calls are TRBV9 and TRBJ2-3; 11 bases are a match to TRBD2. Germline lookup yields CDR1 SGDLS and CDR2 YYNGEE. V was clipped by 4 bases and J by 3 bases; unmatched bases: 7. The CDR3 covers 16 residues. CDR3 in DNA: TGTGCCAGCAGCTTATTAGCGGGAGGGGTAACAGATACGCAGTATTTT. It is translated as CASSLLAGGVTDTQYF. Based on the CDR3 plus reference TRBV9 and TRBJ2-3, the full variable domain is DSGVTQTPKHLITATGQRVTLRCSPRSGDLSVYWYQQSLDQGLQFLIQYYNGEERAKGNILERFSAQQFPDLHSELNLSSLELGDSALYFCASSLLAGGVTDTQYFGPGTRLTVL.

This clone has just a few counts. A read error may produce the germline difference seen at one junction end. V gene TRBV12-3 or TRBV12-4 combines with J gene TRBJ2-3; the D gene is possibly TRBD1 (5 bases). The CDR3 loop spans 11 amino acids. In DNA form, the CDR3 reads TGTGCCAGCAGTTCCACAGGTACGCAGTATTTT. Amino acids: CASSSTGTQYF.

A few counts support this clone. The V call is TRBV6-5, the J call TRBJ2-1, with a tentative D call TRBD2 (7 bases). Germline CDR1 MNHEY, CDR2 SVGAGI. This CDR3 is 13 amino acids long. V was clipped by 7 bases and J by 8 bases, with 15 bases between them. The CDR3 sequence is CASTRGGAYEQFF. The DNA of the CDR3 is TGTGCCAGCACCCGAGGGGGGGCCTATGAGCAGTTCTTC.